A selection of T cell receptor beta chains follows, all from one sample in a study of sequential checkpoint blockade in melanoma. Generated by immunoSEQ multiplex PCR, the TCRdb table keeps only in-frame clones and is missing some. The data show about 5,100 clones, around a third seen once. Sequenced material: tumor tissue (inferred from file names), taken from a patient given nivolumab and ipilimumab in sequence. Receptor source: a human donor with melanoma. CDR3s leave out the opening cysteine and the closing phenylalanine or tryptophan. The D gene is left open where the match is weak.

d_call | j_call | v_call | cdr3_aa
TRBD1 | TRBJ2-1 | TRBV11-1 | ASSSTTTGGSYNEQF
NA | TRBJ1-1 | TRBV19 | ASSPVGSWNTEAF
TRBD1 | TRBJ1-1 | TRBV6-8 | ASSYEGAEAF
TRBD1 | TRBJ1-3 | TRBV10-2 | ASSERGVAGTGSLIISGNTIY
NA | TRBJ1-1 | TRBV28 | ASSLSANTEAF
NA | TRBJ2-1 | TRBV6-8 | ASSLQGLNEQF
NA | TRBJ1-1 | TRBV14 | ASSQRWDTEAF
NA | TRBJ2-3 | TRBV4-1 | ASSQNGYTDTQY
NA | TRBJ1-3 | TRBV19 | ASSIMGDSGNTIY
NA | TRBJ2-2 | TRBV6-8 | ASSYSAGAMNTGELF
NA | TRBJ2-2 | TRBV1 | ASGTGTGELF
TRBD2 | TRBJ2-7 | TRBV29-1 | SVASGGFLREQY
NA | TRBJ1-2 | TRBV28 | ASSSNDYGYT
NA | TRBJ1-1 | TRBV30 | AWSPNPAMNTEAF
NA | TRBJ1-2 | TRBV18 | ASSPLTGAGNYGYT
NA | TRBJ2-2 | TRBV5-1 | ASSWGKDTGELF
TRBD1 | TRBJ2-7 | TRBV11-3 | ASSPGTGESYEQY
TRBD2 | TRBJ2-4 | TRBV6-8 | ASSSASGRSIQY
TRBD1 | TRBJ1-6 | TRBV30 | AWSAFDREGSPLH
NA | TRBJ2-3 | TRBV12-5 | ASTIGTQISLDTQY
TRBD1 | TRBJ1-5 | TRBV6-8 | ASSYGTGSGGNQPQH
NA | TRBJ1-1 | TRBV11-1 | ASSLAVGGAPEAF
NA | TRBJ1-5 | TRBV2 | ASSERLGDNQPQH
TRBD1 | TRBJ1-5 | TRBV19 | ASSPGQAVPVNQPQH
TRBD2 | TRBJ2-7 | TRBV9 | AIAGALTLAGGIDYEQY
TRBD2 | TRBJ2-1 | TRBV14 | ASSLLAGVNNEQF
NA | TRBJ2-5 | TRBV18 | ASSPVPPGVGETQY
TRBD2 | TRBJ2-3 | TRBV29-1 | SVSRLAGDLTDTQY
TRBD1 | TRBJ1-4 | TRBV25-1 | ASSRRQGAQEKLF
NA | TRBJ1-1 | TRBV6-8 | ASSYDGVRAEAF
NA | TRBJ1-1 | TRBV19 | ASRNGGFWSTEAF
TRBD1 | TRBJ1-2 | TRBV6-8 | ASTGTGEGYT
TRBD1 | TRBJ2-1 | TRBV7-6 | ASSRVGTGSYNEQF
NA | TRBJ2-5 | TRBV30 | AWSAKNWGAQRPWAQY
NA | TRBJ1-5 | TRBV28 | ASSFPRGRQPQH